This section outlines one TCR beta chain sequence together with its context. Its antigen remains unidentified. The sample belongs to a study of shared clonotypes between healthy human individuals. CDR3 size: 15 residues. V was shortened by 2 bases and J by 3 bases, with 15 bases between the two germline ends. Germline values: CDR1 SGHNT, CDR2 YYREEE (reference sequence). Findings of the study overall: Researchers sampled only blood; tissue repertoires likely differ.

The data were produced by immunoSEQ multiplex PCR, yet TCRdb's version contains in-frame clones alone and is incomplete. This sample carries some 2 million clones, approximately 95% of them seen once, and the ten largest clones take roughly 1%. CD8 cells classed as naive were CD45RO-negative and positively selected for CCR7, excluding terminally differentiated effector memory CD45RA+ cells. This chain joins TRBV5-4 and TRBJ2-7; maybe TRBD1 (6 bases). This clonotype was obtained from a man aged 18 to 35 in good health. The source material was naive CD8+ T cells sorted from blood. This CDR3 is CASSLLGGAFYEQYF. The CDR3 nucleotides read TGTGCCAGCAGCTTATTAGGGGGAGCTTTCTACGAGCAGTACTTC.